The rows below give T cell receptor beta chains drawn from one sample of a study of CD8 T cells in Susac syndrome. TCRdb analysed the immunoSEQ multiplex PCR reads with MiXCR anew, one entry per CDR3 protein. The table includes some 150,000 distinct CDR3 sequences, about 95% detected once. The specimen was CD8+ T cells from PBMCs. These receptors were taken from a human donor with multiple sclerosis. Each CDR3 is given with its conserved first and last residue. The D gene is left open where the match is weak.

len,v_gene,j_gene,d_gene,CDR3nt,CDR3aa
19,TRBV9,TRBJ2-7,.,TGTGCCAGCAGCCCAAGGGGAGACACGGCGCTTTCCCTCTCCTACGAGCAGTACTTC,CASSPRGDTALSLSYEQYF
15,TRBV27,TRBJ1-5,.,TGTGCCAGCAGTTTAATGGGGAGTAGCAATCAGCCCCAGCATTTT,CASSLMGSSNQPQHF
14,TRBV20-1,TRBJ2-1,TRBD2,TGCAGTGCTAGCCCAGCGGGGGGCTACAATGAGCAGTTCTTC,CSASPAGGYNEQFF
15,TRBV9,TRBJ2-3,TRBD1,TGTGCCAGCAGCGACGACAGGGGGATGACAGATACGCAGTATTTT,CASSDDRGMTDTQYF
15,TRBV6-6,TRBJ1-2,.,TGTGCCAGCAGTACACAAGCAGGGCGCGGGGACGGCTACACCTTC,CASSTQAGRGDGYTF
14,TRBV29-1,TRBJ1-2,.,TGCAGCGTTGAAGATCGGGGGGCTGGGTATGGCTACACCTTC,CSVEDRGAGYGYTF
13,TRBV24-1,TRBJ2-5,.,TGTGCCACCAGGGCCTCCGGGGAAGAGACCCAGTACTTC,CATRASGEETQYF
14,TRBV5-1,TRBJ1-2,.,TGCGCCAGCAGCTTTACCGACGGAAACTATGGCTACACCTTC,CASSFTDGNYGYTF
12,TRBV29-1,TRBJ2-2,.,TGCAGCGCCCTGTGGGGCACCGGGGAGCTGTTTTTT,CSALWGTGELFF
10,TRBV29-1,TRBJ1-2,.,TGCAGCGTTCCGGGGGATGGCTACACCTTC,CSVPGDGYTF
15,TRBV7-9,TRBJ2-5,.,TGTGCCAGCAGCTCGCCCCTCGGGACTCAAGAGACCCAGTACTTC,CASSSPLGTQETQYF
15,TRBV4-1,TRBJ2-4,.,TGCGCCAGCAGCCAAGATCTGGGGGCGGGAAACATTCAGTACTTC,CASSQDLGAGNIQYF
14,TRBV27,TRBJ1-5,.,TGTGCCAGCAGTTCGGGAGGGGGCAATCAGCCCCAGCATTTT,CASSSGGGNQPQHF
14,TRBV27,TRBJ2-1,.,TGTGCCAGCAGTTTCAGGGGGGAGGGGAATGAGCAGTTCTTC,CASSFRGEGNEQFF
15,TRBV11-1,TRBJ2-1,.,TGTGCCAGCAGCTTAGATGGCGGACTACTTAATGAGCAGTTCTTC,CASSLDGGLLNEQFF
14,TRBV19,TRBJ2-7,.,TGTGCCAGTAGTCTCTCGGACGCCTCCTACGAGCAGTACTTC,CASSLSDASYEQYF
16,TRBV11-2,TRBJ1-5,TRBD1,TGTGCCAGCAGCTTAGAGGGTCAGGGGGGCTATCAGCCCCAGCATTTT,CASSLEGQGGYQPQHF